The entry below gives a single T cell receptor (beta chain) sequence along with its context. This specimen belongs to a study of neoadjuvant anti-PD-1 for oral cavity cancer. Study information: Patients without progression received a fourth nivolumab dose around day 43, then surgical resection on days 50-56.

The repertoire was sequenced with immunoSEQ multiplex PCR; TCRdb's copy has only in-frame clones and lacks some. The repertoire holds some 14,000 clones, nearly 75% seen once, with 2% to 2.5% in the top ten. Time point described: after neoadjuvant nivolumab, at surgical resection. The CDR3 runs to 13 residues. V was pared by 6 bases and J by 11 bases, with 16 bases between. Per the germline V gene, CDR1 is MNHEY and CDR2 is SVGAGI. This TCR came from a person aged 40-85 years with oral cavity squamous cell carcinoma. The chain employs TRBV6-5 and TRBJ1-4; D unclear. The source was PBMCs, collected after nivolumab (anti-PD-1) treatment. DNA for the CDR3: TGTGCCAGCAGGGCCAGTCCCGAAGAGAAACTGTTTTTT. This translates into CASRASPEEKLFF.